The TCR beta chain under discussion was sequenced for a study of identifying expanded T cells in peripheral blood. Study conclusions and caveats: Clone count variance between roughly 2-week samples rose with total template count. Technical replicates showed approximately 1.2 changed clones; roughly two weeks 15 to 20; four weeks 19.

The table came from immunoSEQ multiplex PCR; TCRdb's copy has only in-frame clones and leaves some out. The top ten hold 4.7% of the sample, which has under 70,000 clones, around 87% seen once. About this clone: What it recognizes is unknown.

Germline loops: CDR1 MRHNA, CDR2 SNTAGT. CDR3 length: 14 amino acids. V shed 4 bases and J 4 bases; nucleotides not matched to a gene: 0. Sequenced input: blood. The V call is TRBV6-4, the J call TRBJ2-3, with 12 nucleotides matching TRBD2. The receptor was derived from a person between 18 and 75 years old in good health. The CDR3 spells CASSASGGADTQYF. The CDR3 region has the DNA TGTGCCAGCAGTGCTAGCGGGGGGGCAGATACGCAGTATTTT.